The 32 T cell receptor beta chains below come from one sample, sequenced in a study of shared T cell receptors in the human thymus. Sequencing used immunoSEQ multiplex PCR; TCRdb keeps in-frame clones, though not all of them. The sample has about 540,000 clones, around 78% seen once; the top ten hold more than 0.01%. The same data also went into a second study, on human thymus T cells.

The sample taken for sequencing was thymocytes. Source of these receptors: a boy in the first two years of life with a congenital heart defect.

V and J are TRBV5-1 and TRBJ2-4; 7 bases align to TRBD2. CDR3 length: 15 residues. Trimming cost V 0 bases and J 2 bases; bases outside gene matches: 2. Germline lookup yields CDR1 SGHRS and CDR2 YFSETQ. The CDR3 reads CASSLGSGSKNIQYF. The CDR3, as DNA: TGCGCCAGCAGCTTGGGTAGCGGGTCCAAAAACATTCAGTACTTC.

This clone was detected only a few times. Other DNA sequences in this sample translate to the same CDR3. This chain connects TRBV10-3 to TRBJ2-7; TRBD2 might be the D (6 bases). Germline V lookup: CDR1 ENHRY, CDR2 SYGVKD. The CDR3 runs to 13 residues. V was trimmed by 0 bases and J by 3 bases, leaving 6 bases between them. CDR3 region: CAISESGGYEQYF. The CDR3 DNA reads as TGTGCCATCAGTGAGTCGGGGGGCTACGAGCAGTACTTC.

The chain has TRBV5-6 and TRBJ1-1; a weak D match, TRBD1 (5 bases). Germline V gene data show CDR1 as SGHDT and CDR2 as YYEEEE. The CDR3 spans 15 residues. The germline V and J ends were trimmed by 6 bases and 4 bases, with 19 bases remaining between them. The chain's CDR3 is CASIRKGAPSTEAFF. The DNA for the CDR3 is TGTGCCAGCATTAGAAAAGGGGCCCCATCCACTGAAGCTTTCTTT.

The chain employs TRBV5-6 and TRBJ2-7; 8 positions agree with TRBD1. Germline CDR1 and CDR2: SGHDT and YYEEEE. Losses at the gene ends were 4 bases for V and 2 bases for J; bases not matched to a gene: 2. The CDR3 runs 13 residues. CDR3 loop: CASSATGAYEQYF. Written as DNA, the CDR3 is TGTGCCAGCAGCGCGACAGGGGCCTACGAGCAGTACTTC.

A few counts support this clone. The V and J genes are TRBV14 and TRBJ2-1, with no clear D. The CDR3 sequence is 14 residues long. Trimming cost V 5 bases and J 9 bases, with 17 bases left between them. Germline V lookup: CDR1 SGHDN, CDR2 FVKESK. The CDR3 spells CASSAPGPSGEQFF. As DNA, the CDR3 is TGTGCCAGCAGCGCCCCAGGTCCGTCCGGTGAGCAGTTCTTC.

The chain has TRBV28 and TRBJ2-1, with 9 bases that match TRBD2. The CDR3 loop spans 17 amino acids. CDR1 and CDR2 (germline): MDHEN, SYDVKM. The J segment lost 5 bases and the V segment lost 6 bases, leaving 14 bases of the junction unmatched. The DNA for the CDR3 is TGTGCCAGCAGCTCCGTGGAGGGGGCTAGCGGGGACAATGAGCAGTTCTTC. Its protein is CASSSVEGASGDNEQFF.

This chain connects TRBV9 to TRBJ2-5; 8 bases agree with TRBD2. CDR3 length equals 15 residues. CDR1 is SGDLS, CDR2 YYNGEE, per germline. The ends lost 2 bases at V and 1 base at J; junction bases unmatched: 4. The CDR3 reads CASSVASGRQETQYF. The CDR3 DNA sequence: TGTGCCAGCAGCGTGGCTAGCGGGCGCCAAGAGACCCAGTACTTC.

The CDR3 region has the DNA TGTGCCTGGAATCGAGCGGGAGGGCCCTGGGTAGATACGCAGTATTTT. As protein: CAWNRAGGPWVDTQYF. V and J are TRBV30 and TRBJ2-3; 10 positions match TRBD2. Germline loops: CDR1 GTSNPN, CDR2 SVGIG (reference sequence). The V segment lost 4 bases and the J segment 5 bases; nucleotides outside the gene matches: 12. This CDR3 contains 16 residues. The variable domain in full, completed from reference TRBV30 and TRBJ2-3, reads SQTIHQWPATLVQPVGSPLSLECTVEGTSNPNLYWYRQAAGRGLQLLFYSVGIGQISSEVPQNLSASRPQDRQFILSSKKLLLSDSGFYLCAWNRAGGPWVDTQYFGPGTRLTVL.

For this clone: One end of the junction does not line up with germline, which may come from a read error. The rearrangement uses TRBV29-1 and TRBJ2-1, with TRBD1 identical over 8 bases. The CDR3 contains 10 residues. The germline V gene encodes CDR1 SQVTM and CDR2 ANQGSEA. The CDR3 nucleotides are TGCAGCGTTGAACCGGGACAGGTAGTCTTC. It is translated as CSVEPGQVVF.

CDR3 nucleotide sequence: TGTGCCAGCAGCTTAGGGAAACAGGGGCCCTACGAGCAGTACTTC. Translating it yields CASSLGKQGPYEQYF. The rearrangement uses TRBV7-9 and TRBJ2-7, with 7 positions matching TRBD1. CDR1 is SEHNR and CDR2 is FQNEAQ in the germline V gene (reference sequence). V lost 1 base, J lost 2 bases, and 5 bases stayed unmatched. The CDR3 contains 15 residues.

J is TRBJ2-1 and V is TRBV6-1; TRBD1 matches 11 bases. V was clipped by 4 bases and J by 7 bases; unmatched bases: 9. CDR1 MNHNS and CDR2 SASEGT come from the germline V gene. CDR3 length: 16 amino acids. The CDR3 DNA follows: TGTGCCAGCAGTGGTCGCCGGGACAGGGGGTGGAATGAGCAGTTCTTC. This gives the protein CASSGRRDRGWNEQFF.

The chain has TRBV5-4 and TRBJ2-1, with TRBD2 identical over 16 bases. The V gene end was trimmed by 3 bases and the J gene end by 6 bases; junction bases not matched to a gene: 15. The CDR3 loop spans 20 amino acids. Germline CDR1 is SGHNT and CDR2 is YYREEE (reference sequence). DNA for the CDR3: TGTGCCAGCAGCTCGGTGGGACTAGCGGGAGGGCCCGGGGTGGGCAATGAGCAGTTCTTC. It encodes CASSSVGLAGGPGVGNEQFF.

The rearrangement uses TRBV5-1 and TRBJ2-7; 10 positions agree with TRBD2. With V trimmed by 3 bases and J by 0 bases, 18 bases remained unmatched. The germline gives CDR1 SGHRS, CDR2 YFSETQ. The CDR3 runs to 20 residues. DNA for the CDR3: TGCGCCAGCAGCTCCCCTGTGCTAGCGGGGGTTAAAGATTCCTCCTACGAGCAGTACTTC. It yields the protein CASSSPVLAGVKDSSYEQYF.

This chain links TRBV10-3 with TRBJ2-7, with a tentative D call TRBD1 (7 bases). Germline loops: CDR1 ENHRY, CDR2 SYGVKD. V was cut by 0 bases and J by 11 bases, with 20 bases left in between. The CDR3 runs to 15 residues. The CDR3, as DNA: TGTGCCATCAGTGAGTCGAAGACAGGGAAAAGGGAGGAGTACTTC. Translation gives CAISESKTGKREEYF.

The chain recombines TRBV7-2 with TRBJ2-7; TRBD2 is a possible D gene (6 bases). Trimming removed 0 bases at V and 2 bases at J, with 11 bases between. Germline lookup yields CDR1 SGHTA and CDR2 FQGNSA. The CDR3 has 15 residues. The CDR3 protein is CASSLATGSTYEQYF. CDR3 nucleotide sequence: TGTGCCAGCAGCTTAGCTACCGGGAGCACCTACGAGCAGTACTTC.

This chain links TRBV11-2 with TRBJ1-5; D may be TRBD1 (5 bases). CDR1 is SGHAT and CDR2 is FQNNGV in the germline V gene. The CDR3 spans 13 residues. Deletions cut 4 bases from V and 4 bases from J, with 8 bases between. CDR3: CASSWGVNQPQHF. CDR3 sequence (DNA): TGTGCCAGCAGCTGGGGGGTTAATCAGCCCCAGCATTTT.

This clone was recorded once. This chain connects TRBV5-1 to TRBJ1-1, with TRBD1 as a possible D gene (6 bases). Looked up from germline, CDR1 is SGHRS and CDR2 is YFSETQ. This CDR3 is 15 amino acids long. The V gene lost 5 bases and the J gene lost 0 bases, with 14 bases spanning the gap. The CDR3 sequence is CASRPEGGMNTEAFF. Here the CDR3 DNA reads TGCGCCAGCAGGCCCGAAGGGGGAATGAACACTGAAGCTTTCTTT.

V is TRBV18 and J is TRBJ2-1; weak D call: TRBD1 (6 bases). V lost 8 bases and J 8 bases, leaving 16 bases between the germline ends. This CDR3 comprises 13 residues. Germline V gives CDR1 KGHSH, CDR2 LQKENI. The CDR3 DNA reads as TGTGCCAGCAGAACCGGGACACTTGATGAGCAGTTCTTC. Protein sequence: CASRTGTLDEQFF.

V gene TRBV6-1 combines with J gene TRBJ2-7, with D perhaps TRBD1 (5 bases). The length of the CDR3 is 15 residues. V lost 6 bases to trimming and J lost 4 bases, with 19 bases between them. In germline, CDR1 is MNHNS, CDR2 SASEGT. The CDR3 loop reads CASRISGYPSYEQYF. CDR3 DNA: TGTGCCAGCAGGATCTCAGGGTATCCCTCATACGAGCAGTACTTC.

The J gene is TRBJ2-7, the V gene TRBV6-6; TRBD1 matches 7 bases. The V gene end was trimmed by 6 bases and the J gene end by 0 bases; junction bases not matched to a gene: 11. Germline values: CDR1 MNHNY, CDR2 SVGAGI (reference sequence). The CDR3 is 16 residues long. CDR3: CASRDPRDRRSYEQYF. DNA of the CDR3: TGTGCCAGCAGAGACCCCCGGGACAGACGCTCCTACGAGCAGTACTTC.

This clone came up a few times. The chain combines TRBV30 with TRBJ2-5; 14 nucleotides line up with TRBD2. TRBJ2-7 matches the DNA end more closely, so the J call is doubtful. The CDR3 contains 19 residues. CDR1 GTSNPN and CDR2 SVGIG come from the germline V gene (reference sequence). In DNA form, the CDR3 reads TGTGCCTGGAGTGTTCCGGGACTAGCGGGAGATGGGAGCTCCTACGAGCAGTACTTC. Protein: CAWSVPGLAGDGSSYEQYF.

The chain carries TRBV6-6 and TRBJ2-7, with 9 positions matching TRBD2. J gave up 7 bases and V 5 bases, and 9 bases lay outside the gene matches. The germline gives CDR1 MNHNY, CDR2 SVGAGI (reference sequence). The CDR3 spans 14 residues. The CDR3 DNA is TGTGCCAGCAGTCAACGGACTAGCGAGGGAGAGCAGTACTTC. Translating it yields CASSQRTSEGEQYF.

The CDR3 loop is CATSTIVVTGAPGQPQHF. The DNA for the CDR3 is TGTGCCACCAGCACCATCGTCGTAACAGGGGCCCCGGGTCAGCCCCAGCATTTT. The chain has TRBV15 and TRBJ1-5; 7 bases line up with TRBD1. Germline V gene sequence: CDR1 LNHNV, CDR2 YYDKDF (reference sequence). J lost 6 bases, V lost 4 bases, and 18 bases had no gene match. The CDR3 consists of 18 residues.

The rearrangement joins TRBV11-3 to TRBJ2-7; no clear D. Between the trimmed V and J ends, which lost 3 bases and 3 bases, there was a span of 9 bases. Germline V lookup: CDR1 SGHNT, CDR2 YENEEA. This CDR3 contains 13 residues. CDR3 protein: CASSFLPYYEQYF. CDR3 nucleotide sequence: TGTGCCAGCAGCTTTTTACCCTACTACGAGCAGTACTTC.

The CDR3 loop is CASSGPGRQGFCYEQYF. The DNA for the CDR3 is TGTGCCAGCAGCGGCCCCGGGAGGCAGGGCTTTTGTTACGAGCAGTACTTC. The V gene is TRBV11-2, the J gene TRBJ2-7; 7 positions agree with TRBD2. The CDR3 runs to 17 residues. V lost 5 bases and J lost 4; bases outside the gene matches: 17. Per germline, CDR1 SGHAT and CDR2 FQNNGV. Full variable domain (remainder filled in from reference TRBV11-2 and TRBJ2-7): EAGVAQSPRYKIIEKRQSVAFWCNPISGHATLYWYQQILGQGPKLLIQFQNNGVVDDSQLPKDRFSAERLKGVDSTLKIQPAKLEDSAVYLCASSGPGRQGFCYEQYFGPGTRLTVT.

Regarding this clone: A read error is likely, as this CDR3 ends without the conserved phenylalanine or tryptophan. CDR3 DNA sequence: TGCGCCAGCAGCCAAGACTCGGGAGAGGACTATGGCTACACCCTC. Its protein is CASSQDSGEDYGYTL. The chain employs TRBV4-3 and TRBJ1-2; D not certain. The CDR3 is 15 amino acids. V dropped 0 bases and J dropped 3 bases, with 11 bases sitting between them. From germline, CDR1 is LGHNA and CDR2 YSLEER.

This chain uses TRBV14 with TRBJ2-7; 8 bases agree with TRBD1. Trimming cost V 4 bases and J 0 bases; bases outside gene matches: 5. The CDR3 has 15 amino acids. CDR1 SGHDN and CDR2 FVKESK come from the germline V gene. For the CDR3, the DNA is TGTGCCAGCAGCCGGGGACAGGAGAGCTCCTACGAGCAGTACTTC. It translates to CASSRGQESSYEQYF.

The chain employs TRBV28 and TRBJ2-1; D possibly corresponds to TRBD1 (6 bases). Deletions cut 4 bases from V and 9 bases from J, with 22 bases between. This CDR3 has 16 residues. Germline V CDR1 and CDR2: MDHEN, SYDVKM. Here the CDR3 reads CASSSRDMPFRGEQFF. The CDR3 DNA follows: TGTGCCAGCAGTTCACGGGACATGCCCTTTCGGGGTGAGCAGTTCTTC.

The chain couples TRBV6-5 to TRBJ2-3; possible D gene TRBD2, 5 bases. V dropped 7 bases and J dropped 2 bases, with 7 bases sitting between them. The germline V gene has CDR1 MNHEY and CDR2 SVGAGI. The CDR3 loop spans 12 amino acids. This chain's CDR3 is CASTGITDTQYF. CDR3 DNA: TGTGCCAGCACGGGGATCACAGATACGCAGTATTTT.

The V call is TRBV7-6, the J call TRBJ2-3; TRBD2 aligns across 7 bases. The V gene end was trimmed by 1 base and the J gene end by 6 bases; junction bases not matched to a gene: 4. Per germline, CDR1 SGHVS and CDR2 FNYEAQ. The CDR3 extends over 14 amino acids. This chain's CDR3 is CASSLGTRDDTQYF. In DNA, the CDR3 is TGTGCCAGCAGCTTAGGGACTAGGGATGATACGCAGTATTTT.

The table lists this clone with a count of one. The chain joins TRBV30 to TRBJ2-2; 10 bases match TRBD2. The CDR3 has 18 amino acids. J gave up 6 bases and V 6 bases, and 19 bases lay outside the gene matches. Looked up from germline, CDR1 is GTSNPN and CDR2 is SVGIG (reference sequence). Here the CDR3 reads CACTKPPSGSFGAGELFF. In DNA form, the CDR3 reads TGTGCCTGCACAAAGCCGCCTAGCGGGAGTTTTGGAGCCGGGGAGCTGTTTTTT.

The gene calls are TRBV5-4 and TRBJ2-7; 8 bases are shared with TRBD2. This CDR3 region has 15 residues. CDR1 is SGHNT and CDR2 is YYREEE in the germline V gene (reference sequence). V gave up 1 base and J gave up 3 bases; unmatched junction bases: 6. CDR3 region: CASSLRPAGDYEQYF. CDR3 bases: TGTGCCAGCAGCTTGCGTCCAGCGGGGGACTACGAGCAGTACTTC.